The entry below describes one T cell receptor beta chain. The data derive from a study of shared clonotypes between healthy human individuals. Germline CDR1 LNHDA, CDR2 SQIVND (reference sequence). Deletions cut 3 bases from V and 3 bases from J, with 12 bases between. The CDR3 length is 15 residues. Measured with immunoSEQ multiplex PCR; TCRdb has only the in-frame clones, and not every one. In the table there are about 2 million clones, about 95% of which are singletons. Only CD45RO-negative cells positively selected for CCR7 counted as naive CD8 cells, so terminally differentiated effector memory CD45RA+ cells were excluded.

The chain carries TRBV19 and TRBJ2-4; D is undetermined. This receptor was identified in a man aged 18 to 30 in good health. The specimen was naive CD8+ T cells sorted from blood. The DNA of the CDR3 is TGTGCCAGTAGTATTATGGGGTATGGCAAAAACATTCAGTACTTC. This sequence encodes CASSIMGYGKNIQYF.